This T cell receptor (beta chain) was identified during a study of CD8+ T cells in alopecia areata. Researchers took lesional scalp punch biopsies and peripheral blood from people who were alopecia areata patients. Germline-derived CDR1 and CDR2 are SNHLY and FYNNEI. This CDR3 is built from 13 residues. Trimming stripped 6 bases from V and 9 bases from J, with 18 bases between. RNA was extracted and reverse transcribed into cDNA as the sequencing template. Clones were sequenced by immunoSEQ multiplex PCR, and TCRdb holds only the in-frame ones, with some missing. The sample lists more than 75,000 clones, more than 35% seen once, with roughly 1.3% in the top ten. Study conclusions and caveats: Normal scalp showed lower clonality than lesional scalp, especially alopecia totalis/universalis. Sequencing of scalp samples also captures resident alphabeta T cells of normal skin. The study found TCR sharing across patients less clear than in mice, possibly for HLA reasons.

With regard to this clone: Its antigen remains unknown.

V usage is TRBV2 and J usage is TRBJ2-7, with D perhaps TRBD1 (6 bases). Sequencing used CD4+ T cells sorted from blood. The TCR comes from a human donor with alopecia areata. CDR3 bases: TGTGCCAGCAGCGATTTAGGACAGTTTGTGCAGTACTTC. It specifies CASSDLGQFVQYF.